This T cell receptor (beta chain) was identified during a study of a mutant IDH1 vaccine in newly diagnosed glioma. The overall study: A roughly 62% male, approximately 38% female split and a mean age of 40.4 years characterized treated patients. Study results and caveats: Pseudoprogression seemed unlinked to shifts in top peripheral T cell clonotypes.

Assay: immunoSEQ multiplex PCR; the TCRdb copy retains only in-frame clones and omits some. This sample carries around 16,000 clones, about 77% of them seen once, and the ten largest clones take 10%. Time point meaning: baseline, week 1 (first vaccination visit). Treatment noted: pre-vaccination baseline after standard-of-care therapy. About this clone: Its specificity is unknown.

V shed 0 bases and J shed 0 bases, with 15 bases lying between them. Germline V gene lookup returns CDR1 MNHNS and CDR2 SASEGT. The CDR3 has 19 residues. Sequencing used PBMCs, obtained from a glioma patient treated with radiotherapy, temozolomide or both. The clonotype was recovered from a man aged 35 to 55 with glioma. This chain links TRBV6-1 with TRBJ2-6; tentative D call: TRBD2 (6 bases). CDR3 sequence (DNA): TGTGCCAGCAGTGAAGCGCGGGGCCAGACTAGCTCTGGGGCCAACGTCCTGACTTTC. It is translated as CASSEARGQTSSGANVLTF.